The source of this T cell receptor (beta chain) is a study of regulatory T cells in long-lasting Graves disease. The study, taken as a whole, reports: TRBV28 was favored in persistent disease, as were TRBJ1-2 and TRBJ2-5.

This sample's time point: newly diagnosed GD, antithyroid drugs for less than 3 months. Extracted RNA from PBMCs served as the source of the TCR library. This CDR3 has 13 residues. Looked up from germline, CDR1 is MNHEY and CDR2 is SVGEGT. Trimming took 4 bases from V and 5 from J, leaving 10 bases between them. This clonotype was observed at least ten times. What it binds is not known. TCR beta libraries were built with iRepertoire HTBI primers and Arm-PCR of CDR3 regions. TCRdb called the multiplex PCR reads again in MiXCR, with one record for every CDR3 protein. This table holds a few hundred thousand distinct CDR3 sequences, more than 15% found once. These same data were also listed under a study on T cells in Graves' hyperthyroidism and ophthalmopathy.

The TCR was taken from a woman aged 30 to 39 with Graves disease. This specimen was peripheral blood mononuclear cells (PBMCs), taken at new diagnosis, from a patient treated with antithyroid drugs. The rearrangement links TRBV6-2 or TRBV6-3 to TRBJ2-3; D ambiguous. The CDR3 nucleotides are TGTGCCAGCAGTTCGGTGGTGGGAGATACGCAGTATTTT. It yields the protein CASSSVVGDTQYF.